This T cell receptor (beta chain) was captured in a study of T cell responses to AZD1222 COVID-19 vaccine. Study-level results: Repertoires were obtained only post-peak T cell response. It was only a handful of AZD1222 recipients who were seropositive at baseline.

The J segment lost 4 bases and the V segment lost 10 bases, leaving 5 bases of the junction unmatched. CDR1 is MNHEY, CDR2 SVGAGI, per germline. This CDR3 is 13 amino acids long. This table comes from immunoSEQ multiplex PCR, and its TCRdb copy is limited to in-frame clones, with some not included. There are 70,000 to 90,000 clones in the sample; around 85% occur only once, and around an eighth lies in the top ten. For this clone: The target antigen is unknown.

The sequence derives from an adult who received the AZD1222 COVID-19 vaccine. This chain joins TRBV6-5 and TRBJ2-3; 10 positions match TRBD2. This specimen was peripheral blood, taken 28 days after the second AZD1222 dose. The CDR3 protein is CAITSGISDTQYF. The CDR3 bases are TGTGCCATCACTAGCGGGATTTCAGATACGCAGTATTTT.